This T cell receptor (beta chain) was found in a study of T-cell reconstitution after alpha-beta-depleted transplantation in children. Unique molecular identifiers were incorporated when the TCRbeta library was constructed. One entry per CDR3 protein, called by TCRdb with MiXCR from the PCR reads. The sample consists of about a million distinct CDR3 sequences, about 30% of them appearing once. Between the trimmed V and J ends, which lost 4 bases and 7 bases, there was a span of 23 bases. The germline CDR1 and CDR2 sequences are MDHEN and SYDVKM. The CDR3 extends over 17 amino acids. This TCR came from a boy under two years old who had a stem cell transplant for SCID, so the T cells may come from the graft donor. Source: PBMCs, mostly from graft donor cells, taken 360 days after TCRalphabeta/CD19-depleted stem cell transplant. V gene TRBV28 combines with J gene TRBJ2-4; tentatively, D is TRBD2 (7 bases). Written as DNA, the CDR3 is TGTGCCAGCAGTTATGGGGGGTTGGGGGGGCGATCGAACATTCAGTACTTC. Translated, it gives CASSYGGLGGRSNIQYF. The variable domain in full, completed from reference TRBV28 and TRBJ2-4, reads DVKVTQSSRYLVKRTGEKVFLECVQDMDHENMFWYRQDPGLGLRLIYFSYDVKMKEKGDIPEGYSVSREKKERFSLILESASTNQTSMYLCASSYGGLGGRSNIQYFGAGTRLSVL.